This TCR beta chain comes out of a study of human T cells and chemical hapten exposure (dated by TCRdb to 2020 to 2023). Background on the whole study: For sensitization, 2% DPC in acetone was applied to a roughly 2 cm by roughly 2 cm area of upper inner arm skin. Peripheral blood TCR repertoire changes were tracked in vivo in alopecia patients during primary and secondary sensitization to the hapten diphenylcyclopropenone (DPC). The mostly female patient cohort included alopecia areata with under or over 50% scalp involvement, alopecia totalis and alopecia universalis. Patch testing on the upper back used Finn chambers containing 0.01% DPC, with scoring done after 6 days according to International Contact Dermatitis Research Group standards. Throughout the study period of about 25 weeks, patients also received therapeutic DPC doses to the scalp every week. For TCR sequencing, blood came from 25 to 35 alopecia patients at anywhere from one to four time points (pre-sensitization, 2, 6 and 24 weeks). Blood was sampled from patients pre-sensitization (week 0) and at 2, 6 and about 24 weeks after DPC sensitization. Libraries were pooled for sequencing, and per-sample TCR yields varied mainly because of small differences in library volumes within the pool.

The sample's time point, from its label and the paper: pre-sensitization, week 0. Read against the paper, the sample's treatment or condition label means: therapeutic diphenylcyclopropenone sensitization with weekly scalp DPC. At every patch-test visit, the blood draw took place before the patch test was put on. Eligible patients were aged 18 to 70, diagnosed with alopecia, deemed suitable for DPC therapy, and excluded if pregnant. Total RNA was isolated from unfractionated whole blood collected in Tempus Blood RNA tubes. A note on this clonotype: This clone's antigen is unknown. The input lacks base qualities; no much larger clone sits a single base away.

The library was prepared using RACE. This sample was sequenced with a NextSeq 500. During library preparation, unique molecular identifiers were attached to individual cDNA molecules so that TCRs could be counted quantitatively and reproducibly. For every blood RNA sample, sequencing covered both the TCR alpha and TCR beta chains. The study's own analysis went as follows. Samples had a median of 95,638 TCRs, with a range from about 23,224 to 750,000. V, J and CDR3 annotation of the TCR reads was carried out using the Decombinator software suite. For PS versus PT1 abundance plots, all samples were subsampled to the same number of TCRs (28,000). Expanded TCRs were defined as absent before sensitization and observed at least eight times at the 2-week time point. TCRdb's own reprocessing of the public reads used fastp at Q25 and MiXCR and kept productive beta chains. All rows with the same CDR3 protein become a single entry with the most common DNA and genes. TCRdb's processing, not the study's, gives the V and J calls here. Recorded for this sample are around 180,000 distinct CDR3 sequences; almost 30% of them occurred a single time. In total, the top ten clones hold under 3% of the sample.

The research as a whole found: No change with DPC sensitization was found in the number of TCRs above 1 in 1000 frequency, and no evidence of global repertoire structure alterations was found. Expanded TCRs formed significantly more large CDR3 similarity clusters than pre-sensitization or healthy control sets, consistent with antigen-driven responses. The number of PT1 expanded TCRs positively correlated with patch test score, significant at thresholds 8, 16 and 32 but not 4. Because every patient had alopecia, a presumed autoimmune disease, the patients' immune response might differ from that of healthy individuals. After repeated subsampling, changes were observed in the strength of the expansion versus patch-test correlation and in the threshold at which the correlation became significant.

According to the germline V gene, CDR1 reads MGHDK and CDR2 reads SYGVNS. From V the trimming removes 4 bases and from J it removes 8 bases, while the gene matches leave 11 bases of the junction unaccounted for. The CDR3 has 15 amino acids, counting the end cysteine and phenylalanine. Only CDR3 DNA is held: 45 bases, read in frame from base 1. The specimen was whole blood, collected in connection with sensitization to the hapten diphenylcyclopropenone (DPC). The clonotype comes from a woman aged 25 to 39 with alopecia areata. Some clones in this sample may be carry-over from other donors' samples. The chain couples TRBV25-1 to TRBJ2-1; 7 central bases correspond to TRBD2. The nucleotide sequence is TGTGCCAGCAGTGTCGCGGGGGTGCCATGGGATGAGCAGTTCTTC. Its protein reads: CASSVAGVPWDEQFF.